This T cell receptor beta chain appears in the sequencing data of a study of T cells in Graves' hyperthyroidism and ophthalmopathy (dated by TCRdb to between 2018 and 2020). As for the study more broadly: Peripheral blood samples were taken at the time of initial diagnosis, prior to any treatment. TCR V-J signatures able to tell the groups apart were searched for in a discovery cohort of approximately 95 patients, of whom about 40 had Graves' ophthalmopathy and about 60 had stable Graves' hyperthyroidism. Prospective prediction of ophthalmopathy was tested in an independent validation cohort of 18 hyperthyroidism patients and around 16 patients who later progressed to ophthalmopathy. The 75 to 100 discovery patients were randomly divided into training and test sets at a 7:3 ratio. In several Graves' hyperthyroidism patients, the study also compared T-cell repertoires from thyroid tissue with T-cell repertoires from blood. Following sampling, methimazole starting at 30 mg daily was given to hyperthyroidism patients, and high-dose intravenous methylprednisolone was given to ophthalmopathy patients. The paper describes TCR Vbeta CDR3 sequencing of about 140 peripheral blood samples, made up of some 42 ophthalmopathy patients, around 73 hyperthyroidism patients and roughly 17 progressor patients.

This clonotype was counted many times. This receptor's antigen is unknown. Base qualities are not at hand, and no much larger clone is one base apart. What the work shows at the level of the full study, not this receptor alone: In cross-validation, a model built on a 13 V-J signature told ophthalmopathy apart from stable hyperthyroidism with just under 90% sensitivity and around 83% specificity, and in testing the same model reached 80%/75%. Most expanded thyroid clonotypes (frequency above 0.001) were also found in blood, which suggests that blood repertoires may mirror thyroid immune responses. During validation, the model predicted progression to ophthalmopathy a median of about 6.5 months ahead of onset, with 70.59% sensitivity and roughly 75% specificity. Sample size was not statistically predetermined, and investigators were not blinded to group allocation.

Graves' hyperthyroidism was defined as stable when no progression to ophthalmopathy occurred over 18 months of follow-up. Hyperthyroidism patients were aged 18 to 65 years and newly diagnosed, with disease duration of less than 2 months. The study excluded patients with uncontrolled infections, other autoimmune diseases, pregnancy or lactation. Diagnoses relied on clinical symptoms, serum thyroxine and TRAb, thyroid ultrasound and orbital computed tomography. PBMCs were separated from under 12 ml of fresh peripheral blood using Ficoll-Paque density gradient centrifugation. Trizol reagent was used to extract total RNA, and RNA quality was then checked on an Agilent 2100 Bioanalyzer. The CDR3 contains 17 residues, cysteine and phenylalanine counted. Here the CDR3 DNA is all that survives: 51 bases in frame from base 1. Here V drops 4 bases and J drops 0 bases, and the junction holds 6 bases not matched to any gene. From a lookup of the germline V gene, CDR1 and CDR2 are MNHNS and SASEGT.

The TCR beta CDR3 regions were amplified from RNA transcripts. A first-round RT-PCR of the TCR CDR3 used the HTBI primer set with the Qiagen OneStep RT-PCR kit. The libraries were constructed in a second round of multiplex PCR and then size-selected and purified. Sequencing of the libraries was done on an Illumina HiSeq2000 using paired-end 100 bp reads. In the source study's methods: SOAPnuke was used to process the raw data, with reads discarded if the reads contained adapters or uncalled bases, had a mean Phred below 15, or lacked an exact constant-primer or identifier match. COPE v1.2.5 was used to merge high-quality paired reads, and clonotypes were defined as unique nucleotide sequences. Clonotypes were aligned to IMGT TRBV, TRBD and TRBJ reference segments using MiTCR v1.1. Only V-J combinations with frequency above 0.0001, covering about 99% of repertoires, were analysed. The TCS score was defined as F50 (clonal expansion) divided by E x V (chaos), with BLOSUM62-based TCRdist calculated between CDR3 peptides within each V-J. Welch's t-statistics and random forest reduced roughly 540 V-J features to about 12, which were used in a naive Bayes classifier (R e1071). Starting from the raw public reads, TCRdb applied fastp trimming at Q25, assembled clones with MiXCR and retained in-frame beta chains. A single entry per CDR3 protein holds the most common genes and DNA from its merged rows. TCRdb's processing, not the authors', yielded these V and J calls. The sample has approximately 210,000 distinct CDR3 sequences on record, under 20% of them singletons. Under 65% of the sample is taken by the ten largest.

This receptor was obtained from a man aged 50 to 59 with Graves' hyperthyroidism. The rearrangement joined TRBV6-1 to TRBJ1-5, and 10 junction bases match TRBD1. The sequencing sample was made of blood. The encoded CDR3 is CASSGGTGVFSNQPQHF. The nucleotide sequence reads TGTGCCAGCAGTGGAGGGACAGGGGTATTTAGCAATCAGCCCCAGCATTTT.